This T cell receptor (beta chain) was sequenced in a study of control samples from healthy donors and cancer patients. Assay used: immunoSEQ multiplex PCR; TCRdb lists only in-frame clones, some missing. The sample consists of around 180,000 clones, more than 85% of them appearing once. Material for sequencing was blood. This sequence was found in a middle-aged woman in good health.

CDR3 sequence: CASSLGTGSEAFF. The DNA for the CDR3 is TGTGCCAGCAGTTTAGGGACAGGGTCTGAAGCTTTCTTT. The J gene is TRBJ1-1, the V gene TRBV12-3 or TRBV12-4; 8 nucleotides line up with TRBD1. This CDR3 spans 13 amino acids. V lost 1 base to trimming and J lost 6 bases; unmatched junction nucleotides: 1.